This T cell receptor (beta chain) comes out of a study of cytomegalovirus exposure and HLA in healthy donors. Regarding the study as a whole: In a later analysis, at a false discovery rate of 0.05, some 17,000 TCR beta sequences were associated with HLA alleles. TCR beta chain V- and J-gene trimming was linked, in a later analysis, to a missense variant in DCLRE1C.

In regard to this clone: The antigen is unknown.

The PCR ran on 60 Vbeta and 13 Jbeta primers. The repertoire was sequenced with immunoSEQ multiplex PCR; TCRdb's copy has only in-frame clones and lacks some. The sample lists about 90,000 clones, 84% occurring once. The germline V gene has CDR1 SGHAT and CDR2 FQNNGV. The length of the CDR3 is 15 residues. With 1 base removed from V and 5 bases from J, the gap between germline ends came to 15 bases. The material sequenced was PBMCs. The V gene is TRBV11-2, the J gene TRBJ2-7, with D possibly matching TRBD1 (5 bases). This TCR came from a man in his late teens or twenties in good health and CMV-seronegative. Here the CDR3 reads CASSLGGGARDEQYF. Here the CDR3 DNA reads TGTGCCAGCAGCTTAGGAGGTGGGGCTCGGGACGAGCAGTACTTC.